This TCR beta chain came from a study of shared clonotypes between healthy human individuals. Overall study context: Plates per donor: three CD4 naive, three CD4 memory, two CD8 naive, one CD8 memory.

Both subsets, CD45RA+ naive and CD45RA-negative memory, were split from the CD4+ cells. Germline lookup yields CDR1 SGHNT and CDR2 YYREEE (reference sequence). This CDR3 has 15 residues. V shed 4 bases and J 1 base; nucleotides not matched to a gene: 3. Sequencing was performed with immunoSEQ multiplex PCR; in TCRdb, only in-frame clones are kept and a portion is missing. The table has 300,000 to 400,000 clones, less than 85% seen once; the top ten hold 10%. The chain is built from TRBV5-4 and TRBJ2-5; 11 nucleotides match TRBD2. Sequencing was done on a sample of memory CD4+ T cells sorted from blood. Subset reported: CD45RA-negative fraction. This clonotype was sampled from a man aged 25-45 years in good health. CDR3 sequence (DNA): TGTGCCAGCAGCCCAGGGACTAGCGGCCAAGAGACCCAGTACTTC. As protein: CASSPGTSGQETQYF.